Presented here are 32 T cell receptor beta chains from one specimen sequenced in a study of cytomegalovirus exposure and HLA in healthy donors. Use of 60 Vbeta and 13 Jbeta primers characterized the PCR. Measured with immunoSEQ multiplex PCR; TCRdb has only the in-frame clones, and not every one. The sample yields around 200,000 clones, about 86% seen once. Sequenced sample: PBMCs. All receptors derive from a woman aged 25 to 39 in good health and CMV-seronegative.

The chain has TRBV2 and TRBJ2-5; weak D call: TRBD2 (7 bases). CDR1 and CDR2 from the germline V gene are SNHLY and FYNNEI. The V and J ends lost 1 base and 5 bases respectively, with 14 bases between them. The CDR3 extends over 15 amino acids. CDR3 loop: CASSEGAGAGETQYF. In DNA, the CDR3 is TGTGCCAGCAGTGAAGGGGCGGGGGCGGGTGAGACCCAGTACTTC. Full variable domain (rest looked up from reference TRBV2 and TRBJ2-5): EPEVTQTPSHQVTQMGQEVILRCVPISNHLYFYWYRQILGQKVEFLVSFYNNEISEKSEIFDDQFSVERPDGSNFTLKIRSTKLEDSAMYFCASSEGAGAGETQYFGPGTRLLVL.

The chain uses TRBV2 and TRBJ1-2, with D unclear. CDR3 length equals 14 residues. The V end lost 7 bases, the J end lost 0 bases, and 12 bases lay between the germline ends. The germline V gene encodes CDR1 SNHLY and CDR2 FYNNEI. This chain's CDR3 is CASTEESTNYGYTF. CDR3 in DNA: TGTGCCAGCACCGAGGAGTCAACTAACTATGGCTACACCTTC.

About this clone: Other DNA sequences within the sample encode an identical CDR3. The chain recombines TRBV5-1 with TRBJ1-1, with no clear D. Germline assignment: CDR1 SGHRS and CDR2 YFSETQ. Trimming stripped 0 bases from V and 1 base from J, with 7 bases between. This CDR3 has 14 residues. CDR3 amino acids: CASSLDLGNTEAFF. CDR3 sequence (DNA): TGCGCCAGCAGCTTGGATCTCGGGAACACTGAAGCTTTCTTT.

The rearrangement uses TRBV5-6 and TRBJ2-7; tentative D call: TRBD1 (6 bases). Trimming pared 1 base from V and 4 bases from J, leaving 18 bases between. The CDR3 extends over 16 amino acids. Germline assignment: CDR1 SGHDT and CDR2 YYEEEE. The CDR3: CASSLSAGAGQYEQYF. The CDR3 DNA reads TGTGCCAGCAGCTTGTCGGCAGGGGCAGGACAATACGAGCAGTACTTC.

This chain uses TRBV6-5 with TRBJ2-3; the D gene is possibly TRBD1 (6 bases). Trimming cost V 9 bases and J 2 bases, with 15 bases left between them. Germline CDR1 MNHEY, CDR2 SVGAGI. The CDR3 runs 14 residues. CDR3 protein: CASSWGRYTDTQYF. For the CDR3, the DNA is TGTGCCAGTTCTTGGGGGCGATACACAGATACGCAGTATTTT.

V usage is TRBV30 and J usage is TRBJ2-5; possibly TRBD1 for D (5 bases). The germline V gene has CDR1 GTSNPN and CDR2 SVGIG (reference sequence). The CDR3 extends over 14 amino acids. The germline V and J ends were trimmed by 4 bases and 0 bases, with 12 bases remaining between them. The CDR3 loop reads CAWNQGPYQETQYF. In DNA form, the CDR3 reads TGTGCCTGGAACCAGGGCCCGTACCAAGAGACCCAGTACTTC. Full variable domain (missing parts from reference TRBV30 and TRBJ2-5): SQTIHQWPATLVQPVGSPLSLECTVEGTSNPNLYWYRQAAGRGLQLLFYSVGIGQISSEVPQNLSASRPQDRQFILSSKKLLLSDSGFYLCAWNQGPYQETQYFGPGTRLLVL.

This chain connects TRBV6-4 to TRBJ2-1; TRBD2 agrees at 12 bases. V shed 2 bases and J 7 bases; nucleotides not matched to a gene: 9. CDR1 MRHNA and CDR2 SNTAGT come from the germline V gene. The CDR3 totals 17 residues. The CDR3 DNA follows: TGTGCCAGCAGTGACGGGGAGACTAGCGGGAGATTTAATGAGCAGTTCTTC. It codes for CASSDGETSGRFNEQFF.

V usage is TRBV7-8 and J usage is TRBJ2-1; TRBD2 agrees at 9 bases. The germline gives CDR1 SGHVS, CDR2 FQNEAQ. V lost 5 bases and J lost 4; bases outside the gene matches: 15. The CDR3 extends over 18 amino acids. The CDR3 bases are TGTGCCAGCAGCCCATCATCCGCCGGCGGGAGGGCTTACAATGAGCAGTTCTTC. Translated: CASSPSSAGGRAYNEQFF. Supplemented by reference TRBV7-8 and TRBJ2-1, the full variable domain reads GAGVSQSPRYKVAKRGQDVALRCDPISGHVSLFWYQQALGQGPEFLTYFQNEAQLDKSGLPSDRFFAERPEGSVSTLKIQRTQQEDSAVYLCASSPSSAGGRAYNEQFFGPGTRLTVL.

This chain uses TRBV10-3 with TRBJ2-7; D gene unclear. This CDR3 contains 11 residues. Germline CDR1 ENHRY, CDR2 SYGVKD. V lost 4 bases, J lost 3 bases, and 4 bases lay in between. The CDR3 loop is CAISGHYEQYF. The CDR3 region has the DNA TGTGCCATCAGTGGTCACTACGAGCAGTACTTC.

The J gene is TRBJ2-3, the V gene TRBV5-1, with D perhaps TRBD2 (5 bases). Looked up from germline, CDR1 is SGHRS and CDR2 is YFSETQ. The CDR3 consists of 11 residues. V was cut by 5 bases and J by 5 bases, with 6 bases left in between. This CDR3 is CASRREDTQYF. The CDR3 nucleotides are TGCGCCAGCAGGAGGGAAGATACGCAGTATTTT.

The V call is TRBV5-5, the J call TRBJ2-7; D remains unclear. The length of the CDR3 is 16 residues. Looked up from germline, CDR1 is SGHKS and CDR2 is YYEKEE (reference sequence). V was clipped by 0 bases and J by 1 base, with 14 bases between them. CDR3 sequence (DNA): TGTGCCAGCAGCTTGGGGGCGACATACCTATCCTACGAGCAGTACTTC. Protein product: CASSLGATYLSYEQYF.

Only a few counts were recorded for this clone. CDR3 coding DNA: TGTGCCATCAGGACTACTAGCGACTACGAGCAGTACTTC. It specifies CAIRTTSDYEQYF. This rearrangement joins TRBV10-3 to TRBJ2-7; 7 bases agree with TRBD2. V trimming: 6 bases; J trimming: 3 bases; junction bases outside the gene matches: 5. Germline V lookup: CDR1 ENHRY, CDR2 SYGVKD. The CDR3 consists of 13 residues.

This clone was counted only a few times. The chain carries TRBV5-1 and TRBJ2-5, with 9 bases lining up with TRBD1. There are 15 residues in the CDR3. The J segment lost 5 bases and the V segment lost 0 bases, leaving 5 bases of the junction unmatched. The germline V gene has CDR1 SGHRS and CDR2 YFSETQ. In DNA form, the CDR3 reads TGCGCCAGCAGCTTGGGACAGGGGGTGGATGAGACCCAGTACTTC. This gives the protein CASSLGQGVDETQYF.

Here the CDR3 DNA reads TGTGCCAGCAGCCAAGATCAGCGGTCCGGAAACACCATATATTTT. This sequence encodes CASSQDQRSGNTIYF. The chain combines TRBV4-2 with TRBJ1-3; D gene unclear. Between the trimmed V and J ends, which lost 0 bases and 4 bases, there was a span of 10 bases. CDR1 and CDR2 from the germline V gene are LGHNA and YNFKEQ. This CDR3 has 15 residues.

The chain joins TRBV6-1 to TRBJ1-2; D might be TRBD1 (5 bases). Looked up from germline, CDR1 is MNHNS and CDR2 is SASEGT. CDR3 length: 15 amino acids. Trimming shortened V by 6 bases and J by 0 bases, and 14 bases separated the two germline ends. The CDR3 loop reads CASSLWTKANYGYTF. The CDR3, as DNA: TGTGCCAGCAGCTTATGGACAAAAGCTAACTATGGCTACACCTTC.

The CDR3 sequence: CASKLTSGGSYEQFF. The CDR3 bases are TGTGCCAGCAAATTGACTAGCGGGGGCAGCTATGAGCAGTTCTTC. The chain carries TRBV2 and TRBJ2-1; TRBD2 aligns across 12 bases. The junction had 9 bases not matched to a gene; V was cut back by 7 bases and J by 8 bases. The CDR3 extends over 15 amino acids. The germline gives CDR1 SNHLY, CDR2 FYNNEI. The complete variable domain, with remaining parts taken from reference TRBV2 and TRBJ2-1, reads EPEVTQTPSHQVTQMGQEVILRCVPISNHLYFYWYRQILGQKVEFLVSFYNNEISEKSEIFDDQFSVERPDGSNFTLKIRSTKLEDSAMYFCASKLTSGGSYEQFFGPGTRLTVL.

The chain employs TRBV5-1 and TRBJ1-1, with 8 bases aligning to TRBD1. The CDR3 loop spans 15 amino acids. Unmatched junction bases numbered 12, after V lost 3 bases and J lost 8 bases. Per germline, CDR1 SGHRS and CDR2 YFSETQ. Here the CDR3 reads CASSSGGGGVAEAFF. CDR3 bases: TGCGCCAGCAGCTCAGGGGGCGGAGGGGTAGCGGAAGCTTTCTTT.

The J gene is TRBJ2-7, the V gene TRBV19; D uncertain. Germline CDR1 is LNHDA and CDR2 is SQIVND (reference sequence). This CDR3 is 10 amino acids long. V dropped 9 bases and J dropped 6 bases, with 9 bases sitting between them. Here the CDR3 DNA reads TGTGCCAGGGAGACCAGCGAGCAGTACTTC. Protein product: CARETSEQYF.

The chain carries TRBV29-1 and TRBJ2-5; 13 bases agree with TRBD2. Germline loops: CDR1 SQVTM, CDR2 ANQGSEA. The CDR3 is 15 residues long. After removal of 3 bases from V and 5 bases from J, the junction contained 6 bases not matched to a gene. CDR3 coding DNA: TGCAGCGTTGAGCCTCTGACTAGCGGGAGGGAGACCCAGTACTTC. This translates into CSVEPLTSGRETQYF.

The CDR3 reads CASSLANGYEQYF. Written as DNA, the CDR3 is TGTGCCAGCAGCTTGGCAAACGGCTACGAGCAGTACTTC. The V gene is TRBV5-4, the J gene TRBJ2-7; no reliable D call. Trimming shortened V by 0 bases and J by 3 bases, and 7 bases separated the two germline ends. The CDR3 loop spans 13 amino acids. Germline assignment: CDR1 SGHNT and CDR2 YYREEE (reference sequence).

CDR3 sequence (DNA): TGTGCCAGCAGCCGACAGGGGTCGAATTCACCCCTCCACTTT. Translated, it gives CASSRQGSNSPLHF. The V and J genes are TRBV5-4 and TRBJ1-6, with 8 positions matching TRBD1. Germline-derived CDR1 and CDR2 are SGHNT and YYREEE (reference sequence). CDR3 length: 14 amino acids. Unmatched junction bases numbered 4, after V lost 4 bases and J lost 7 bases.

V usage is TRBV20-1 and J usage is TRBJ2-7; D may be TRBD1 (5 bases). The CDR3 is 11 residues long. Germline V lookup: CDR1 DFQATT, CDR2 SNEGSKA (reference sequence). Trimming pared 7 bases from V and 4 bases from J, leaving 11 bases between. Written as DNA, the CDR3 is TGCAGTGTACAGGAAACTTACGAGCAGTACTTC. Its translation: CSVQETYEQYF.

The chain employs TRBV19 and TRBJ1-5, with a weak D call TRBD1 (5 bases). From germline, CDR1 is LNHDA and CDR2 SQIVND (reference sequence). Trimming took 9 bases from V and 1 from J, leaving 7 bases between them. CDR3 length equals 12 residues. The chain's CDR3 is CASRESNQPQHF. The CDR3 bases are TGTGCCAGCAGGGAAAGCAATCAGCCCCAGCATTTT.

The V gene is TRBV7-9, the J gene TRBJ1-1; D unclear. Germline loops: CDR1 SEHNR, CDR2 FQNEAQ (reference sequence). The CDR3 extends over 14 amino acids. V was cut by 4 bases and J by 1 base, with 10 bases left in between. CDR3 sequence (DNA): TGTGCCAGCAGCTGGGCCGCGGGGAACACTGAAGCTTTCTTT. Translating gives CASSWAAGNTEAFF.

The CDR3 is CASSLTGTGGFEQYF. The CDR3 DNA reads as TGTGCCAGCAGCCTTACCGGGACAGGGGGCTTCGAGCAGTACTTC. This chain uses TRBV11-2 with TRBJ2-7; 12 nucleotides agree with TRBD1. V lost 5 bases, J lost 6 bases, and 8 bases stayed unmatched. The germline CDR1 and CDR2 sequences are SGHAT and FQNNGV. The CDR3 runs 15 residues. The variable domain in full, with the rest retrieved from reference TRBV11-2 and TRBJ2-7, is EAGVAQSPRYKIIEKRQSVAFWCNPISGHATLYWYQQILGQGPKLLIQFQNNGVVDDSQLPKDRFSAERLKGVDSTLKIQPAKLEDSAVYLCASSLTGTGGFEQYFGPGTRLTVT.

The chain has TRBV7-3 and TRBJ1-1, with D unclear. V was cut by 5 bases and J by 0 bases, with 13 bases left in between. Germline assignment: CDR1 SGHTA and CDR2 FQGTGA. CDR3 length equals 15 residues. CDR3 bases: TGTGCCAGCAGCCCCATGGGAGGGATGAACACTGAAGCTTTCTTT. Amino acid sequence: CASSPMGGMNTEAFF.

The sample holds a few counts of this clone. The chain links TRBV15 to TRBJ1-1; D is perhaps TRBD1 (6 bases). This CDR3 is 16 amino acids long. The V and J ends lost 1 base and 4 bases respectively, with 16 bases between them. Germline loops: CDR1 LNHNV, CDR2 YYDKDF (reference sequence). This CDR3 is CATSRGGGGARTEAFF. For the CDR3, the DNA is TGTGCCACCAGCAGAGGGGGCGGGGGGGCTCGCACTGAAGCTTTCTTT.

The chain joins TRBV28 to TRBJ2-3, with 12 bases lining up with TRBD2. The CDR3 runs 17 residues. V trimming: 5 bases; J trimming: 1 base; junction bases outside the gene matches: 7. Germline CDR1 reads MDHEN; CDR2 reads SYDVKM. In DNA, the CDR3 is TGTGCCAGCAGTGCACCGGGACTAGCGGGTGGCACAGATACGCAGTATTTT. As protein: CASSAPGLAGGTDTQYF.

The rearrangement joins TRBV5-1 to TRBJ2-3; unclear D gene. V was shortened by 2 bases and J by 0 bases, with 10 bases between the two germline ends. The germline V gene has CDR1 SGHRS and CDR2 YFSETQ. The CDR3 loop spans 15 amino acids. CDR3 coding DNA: TGCGCCAGCAGCTTATTGACTTCTAGCACAGATACGCAGTATTTT. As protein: CASSLLTSSTDTQYF.

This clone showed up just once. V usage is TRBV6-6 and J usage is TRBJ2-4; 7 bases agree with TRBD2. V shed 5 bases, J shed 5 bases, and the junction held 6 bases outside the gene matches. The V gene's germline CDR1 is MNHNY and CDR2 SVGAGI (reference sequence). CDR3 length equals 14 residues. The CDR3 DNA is TGTGCCAGCAGTACCCCCGGGAGGCAAAACATTCAGTACTTC. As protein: CASSTPGRQNIQYF.

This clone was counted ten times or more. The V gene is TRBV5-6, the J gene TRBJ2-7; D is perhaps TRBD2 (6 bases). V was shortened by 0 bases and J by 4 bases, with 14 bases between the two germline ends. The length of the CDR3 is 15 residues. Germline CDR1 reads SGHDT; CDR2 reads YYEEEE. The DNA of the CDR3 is TGTGCCAGCAGCTTGGGTGGAGGGAGAGGGTACGAGCAGTACTTC. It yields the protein CASSLGGGRGYEQYF.

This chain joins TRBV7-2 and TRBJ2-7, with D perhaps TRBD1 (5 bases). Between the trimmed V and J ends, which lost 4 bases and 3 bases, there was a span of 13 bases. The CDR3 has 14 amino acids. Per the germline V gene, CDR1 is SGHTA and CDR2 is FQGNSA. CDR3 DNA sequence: TGTGCCAGCAGCTCGCACCTCGACAGCTACGAGCAGTACTTC. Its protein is CASSSHLDSYEQYF.